The entry below gives a single TCR beta chain sequence along with its context. CDR3 length: 13 residues. Germline loops: CDR1 SGHTA, CDR2 FQGNSA. Trimming cost V 4 bases and J 0 bases, with 7 bases left between them. These data originate in a study of blood T cell repertoires in COVID-19. In the original processing: From reference gene primer amplification, estimates of nucleated cell counts were derived. This table comes from immunoSEQ multiplex PCR, and its TCRdb copy is limited to in-frame clones, with some not included. V, J and clone size are taken as reported in that table, and D and trimming were inferred from the DNA itself. Here the sample spans under 200,000 clones, less than 85% being singletons. This study enrolled people aged roughly 18 to 100 from about 26 US geographic areas. Two negative PCRs, clearance, or symptom resolution were required of recovered Cohort 3 donors.

This chain links TRBV7-2 with TRBJ2-7, with a weak D call TRBD1 (6 bases). Sample: PBMCs or T cells enriched from blood (not recorded which). The clonotype comes from a middle-aged man who had recovered from COVID-19. The chain's CDR3 is CASSWTVSYEQYF. CDR3 DNA: TGTGCCAGCAGCTGGACAGTCTCCTACGAGCAGTACTTC.